These 27 T cell receptor beta chains share one sample of origin, sequenced in a study of memory CD4+ T cells and cytomegalovirus serostatus. Method: immunoSEQ multiplex PCR; TCRdb's copy keeps in-frame clones and lacks some. The sample has 50,000 or so clones; roughly four fifths are singletons. Single viable CD3+CD4+CD8-CD45RO+ cells were sorted as the memory CD4+ T cells. The sample taken for sequencing was memory CD4+ T cells from blood. Receptors were obtained from an adult in good health and CMV-seropositive.

The chain uses TRBV7-3 and TRBJ2-3; 7 bases line up with TRBD1. Germline CDR1 reads SGHTA; CDR2 reads FQGTGA. J gave up 1 base and V 0 bases, and 1 base lay outside the gene matches. The CDR3 has 15 amino acids. CDR3 residues: CASSLTGQRTDTQYF. CDR3 coding DNA: TGTGCCAGCAGCTTAACGGGACAGCGCACAGATACGCAGTATTTT.

CDR3 sequence reads: CSVRAGAGNTEAFF. Here the CDR3 DNA reads TGCAGCGTACGGGCAGGGGCGGGGAACACTGAAGCTTTCTTT. The J gene is TRBJ1-1, the V gene TRBV29-1; D perhaps matches TRBD1 (6 bases). V was pared by 6 bases and J by 1 base, with 15 bases between. Germline V CDR1 and CDR2: SQVTM, ANQGSEA. The CDR3 runs to 14 residues.

The sample holds a few counts of this clone. CDR3 sequence: CASSETSTQDEQFF. Here the CDR3 DNA reads TGTGCCAGTTCTGAGACCTCTACCCAGGATGAGCAGTTCTTC. This chain links TRBV19 with TRBJ2-1; D gene uncertain. Germline lookup yields CDR1 LNHDA and CDR2 SQIVND (reference sequence). Trimming pared 8 bases from V and 8 bases from J, leaving 19 bases between. This CDR3 spans 14 amino acids.

The CDR3 protein is CASSEDASGANVLTF. Here the CDR3 DNA reads TGTGCCAGCAGTGAAGATGCCTCTGGGGCCAACGTCCTGACTTTC. The chain employs TRBV2 and TRBJ2-6; unclear D gene. Germline CDR1 is SNHLY and CDR2 is FYNNEI. The CDR3 covers 15 residues. Trimming took 1 base from V and 0 from J, leaving 4 bases between them.

This chain links TRBV2 with TRBJ2-1; D is unresolved. The CDR3 runs 14 residues. The germline gives CDR1 SNHLY, CDR2 FYNNEI. The V gene lost 7 bases and the J gene lost 0 bases, with 10 bases spanning the gap. The CDR3 DNA reads TGTGCCAGCAAAGGCCAGAGCTCCTACAATGAGCAGTTCTTC. As protein: CASKGQSSYNEQFF.

The gene calls are TRBV10-3 and TRBJ2-3; D remains unclear. Germline assignment: CDR1 ENHRY and CDR2 SYGVKD. The ends were cut back, 3 bases at V and 2 bases at J, with 15 bases in the middle. The CDR3 length is 16 residues. The CDR3 DNA reads TGTGCCATCAGTGAAAAAATGACCTCAACCACAGATACGCAGTATTTT. Translation: CAISEKMTSTTDTQYF.

This clone was counted only a few times. The rearrangement uses TRBV5-4 and TRBJ1-2; weak D call: TRBD1 (5 bases). The V end lost 0 bases, the J end lost 2 bases, and 11 bases lay between the germline ends. CDR1 and CDR2 from the germline V gene are SGHNT and YYREEE (reference sequence). This CDR3 contains 15 residues. CDR3 sequence reads: CASSLEYGGNYGYTF. Written as DNA, the CDR3 is TGTGCCAGCAGCTTGGAATATGGGGGAAACTATGGCTACACCTTC.

This CDR3 is CASSSNQGGSYNEQFF. In DNA form, the CDR3 reads TGTGCCAGCAGTTCCAACCAGGGGGGGTCCTACAATGAGCAGTTCTTC. This rearrangement joins TRBV6-5 to TRBJ2-1; D tentatively fits TRBD1 or TRBD2 (7 bases each). Per germline, CDR1 MNHEY and CDR2 SVGAGI. Trimming took 4 bases from V and 1 from J, leaving 14 bases between them. The CDR3 is 16 residues long.

V usage is TRBV5-4 and J usage is TRBJ2-1; possibly TRBD2 for D (7 bases). The germline V gene encodes CDR1 SGHNT and CDR2 YYREEE (reference sequence). The CDR3 is 16 residues long. Trimming shortened V by 4 bases and J by 0 bases, and 14 bases separated the two germline ends. The CDR3 region has the DNA TGTGCCAGCAGCCAGGGGCGGGGGAGCTCCTACAATGAGCAGTTCTTC. Protein sequence: CASSQGRGSSYNEQFF.

The chain couples TRBV28 to TRBJ2-1; no reliable D call. Germline lookup yields CDR1 MDHEN and CDR2 SYDVKM. The CDR3 is made up of 14 amino acids. V lost 7 bases and J 6 bases, leaving 16 bases between the germline ends. CDR3 amino acids: CASTPYREGNEQFF. In nucleotides, the CDR3 is TGTGCCAGCACCCCTTATAGGGAAGGCAATGAGCAGTTCTTC.

The rearrangement uses TRBV7-2 and TRBJ1-6, with D perhaps matching TRBD1 (6 bases). The germline V gene has CDR1 SGHTA and CDR2 FQGNSA. This CDR3 has 13 residues. V was trimmed by 5 bases and J by 9 bases, leaving 11 bases between them. The CDR3 is CASSGTFLSPLHF. In nucleotides, the CDR3 is TGTGCCAGCAGCGGGACATTTCTTTCACCCCTCCACTTT.

The CDR3 DNA reads TGTGCCAGCAGTTTAACAGGCCCTCTCTCTGGGGCCAACGTCCTGACTTTC. This codes for CASSLTGPLSGANVLTF. This chain joins TRBV28 and TRBJ2-6, with D perhaps matching TRBD1 (5 bases). From germline, CDR1 is MDHEN and CDR2 SYDVKM. V dropped 2 bases and J dropped 0 bases, with 11 bases sitting between them. The CDR3 has 17 residues.

V is TRBV28 and J is TRBJ1-4; TRBD1 matches 12 bases. CDR1 is MDHEN and CDR2 is SYDVKM in the germline V gene. This CDR3 region has 16 residues. V shed 3 bases, J shed 8 bases, and the junction held 7 bases outside the gene matches. CDR3 sequence (DNA): TGTGCCAGCAGTTTTGGGACAGGGGGCAGTGGGGAAAAACTGTTTTTT. It codes for CASSFGTGGSGEKLFF. Looking up the rest from reference TRBV28 and TRBJ1-4 gives the full variable domain: DVKVTQSSRYLVKRTGEKVFLECVQDMDHENMFWYRQDPGLGLRLIYFSYDVKMKEKGDIPEGYSVSREKKERFSLILESASTNQTSMYLCASSFGTGGSGEKLFFGSGTQLSVL.

The V and J genes are TRBV5-1 and TRBJ2-5; D is tentatively TRBD1 or TRBD2 (5 bases each). Germline CDR1 is SGHRS and CDR2 is YFSETQ. The CDR3 sequence is 14 residues long. The V end lost 4 bases, the J end lost 0 bases, and 10 bases lay between the germline ends. The DNA of the CDR3 is TGCGCCAGCAGCCGGGACCCTTACCAAGAGACCCAGTACTTC. Translation: CASSRDPYQETQYF.

CDR3 residues: CASSGKDLRITDTQYF. CDR3 sequence (DNA): TGTGCCAGCAGCGGCAAGGACTTACGGATCACAGATACGCAGTATTTT. The chain employs TRBV9 and TRBJ2-3; possibly TRBD2 for D (5 bases). Trimming stripped 3 bases from V and 2 bases from J, with 16 bases between. The CDR3 loop spans 16 amino acids. Germline-derived CDR1 and CDR2 are SGDLS and YYNGEE.

The genes are TRBV5-5 and TRBJ1-2, with 9 bases aligning to TRBD1. Germline values: CDR1 SGHKS, CDR2 YYEKEE (reference sequence). After removal of 5 bases from V and 4 bases from J, the junction contained 18 bases not matched to a gene. This CDR3 is 18 amino acids long. DNA for the CDR3: TGTGCCAGCAGTCTAGGCAGGACAGGGGTATATCGGGGCTATGGCTACACCTTC. This translates into CASSLGRTGVYRGYGYTF.

The chain joins TRBV6-4 to TRBJ2-2, with D uncertain. The CDR3 spans 15 residues. V gave up 0 bases and J gave up 4 bases, with 9 bases separating them. Germline assignment: CDR1 MRHNA and CDR2 SNTAGT. The CDR3 bases are TGTGCCAGCAGTGACTCGGGCTCCGGCACCGGGGAGCTGTTTTTT. Translated: CASSDSGSGTGELFF.

V is TRBV7-8 and J is TRBJ1-3; D gene unclear. Germline V gives CDR1 SGHVS, CDR2 FQNEAQ. There are 14 residues in the CDR3. Between the trimmed V and J ends, which lost 0 bases and 4 bases, there was a span of 7 bases. CDR3 residues: CASSLAGRGNTIYF. CDR3 bases: TGTGCCAGCAGCTTAGCAGGGAGAGGAAACACCATATATTTT.

This clone was found a few times. The V and J genes are TRBV6-5 and TRBJ2-2; possible D gene TRBD2, 5 bases. Trimming took off 0 bases at V and 4 bases at J, with 12 bases between the two ends. The CDR3 has 16 amino acids. Germline V gene sequence: CDR1 MNHEY, CDR2 SVGAGI. For the CDR3, the DNA is TGTGCCAGCAGTTACTCCCGCCGGACTTCCACCGGGGAGCTGTTTTTT. Translating it yields CASSYSRRTSTGELFF.

J is TRBJ1-3 and V is TRBV4-1; possible D gene TRBD1, 5 bases. The CDR3 contains 15 residues. Per germline, CDR1 MGHRA and CDR2 YSYEKL. V shed 3 bases and J shed 2 bases, with 11 bases lying between them. The CDR3: CASSQETDAGNTIYF. The CDR3 region has the DNA TGCGCCAGCAGCCAGGAGACAGACGCTGGAAACACCATATATTTT.

This rearrangement joins TRBV5-1 to TRBJ1-1; tentatively, D is TRBD1 (6 bases). The CDR3 sequence is 14 residues long. CDR1 and CDR2 from the germline V gene are SGHRS and YFSETQ. Trimming pared 7 bases from V and 1 base from J, leaving 14 bases between. The CDR3 is CASSQDRQNTEAFF. For the CDR3, the DNA is TGCGCCAGCTCCCAGGACAGACAGAACACTGAAGCTTTCTTT.

The CDR3 reads CASSPVGATNEKLFF. The CDR3 region has the DNA TGTGCCAGCAGCCCTGTGGGGGCGACTAATGAAAAACTGTTTTTT. This chain connects TRBV4-2 to TRBJ1-4; possible D gene TRBD1, 6 bases. The CDR3 sequence is 15 residues long. Germline CDR1 is LGHNA and CDR2 is YNFKEQ. The V gene lost 4 bases and the J gene lost 2 bases, with 11 bases spanning the gap.

The chain links TRBV2 to TRBJ1-3; 10 nucleotides match TRBD1. The CDR3 has 14 residues. Germline values: CDR1 SNHLY, CDR2 FYNNEI. V lost 10 bases to trimming and J lost 2 bases; unmatched junction nucleotides: 5. CDR3 amino acids: CATGQGDAGNTIYF. CDR3 DNA sequence: TGTGCCACAGGACAGGGGGATGCTGGAAACACCATATATTTT.

The sample holds a few counts of this clone. The chain employs TRBV7-2 and TRBJ1-2; possibly TRBD1 for D (6 bases). The CDR3 extends over 15 amino acids. V lost 5 bases and J lost 7, with 20 bases in between. Germline CDR1 reads SGHTA; CDR2 reads FQGNSA. The CDR3 DNA sequence: TGTGCCAGCAGCCCCAGCTCGGGACAAAAAAGTGGCTACACCTTC. It specifies CASSPSSGQKSGYTF.

The chain is built from TRBV18 and TRBJ2-3; D possibly corresponds to TRBD2 (5 bases). CDR1 and CDR2 from the germline V gene are KGHSH and LQKENI. This CDR3 is built from 15 residues. The V and J ends lost 5 bases and 5 bases respectively, with 17 bases between them. CDR3 amino acids: CASSSEEGLIDTQYF. The CDR3 bases are TGTGCCAGCTCAAGTGAAGAGGGTTTAATAGATACGCAGTATTTT. Variable domain in full (rest from reference TRBV18 and TRBJ2-3): NAGVMQNPRHLVRRRGQEARLRCSPMKGHSHVYWYRQLPEEGLKFMVYLQKENIIDESGMPKERFSAEFPKEGPSILRIQQVVRGDSAAYFCASSSEEGLIDTQYFGPGTRLTVL.

CDR3 sequence: CASSLAEETQYF. CDR3 bases: TGTGCCAGCAGCTTAGCAGAAGAGACCCAGTACTTC. The chain couples TRBV11-2 to TRBJ2-5; D call uncertain. CDR1 is SGHAT, CDR2 FQNNGV, per germline. This CDR3 is 12 amino acids long. Trimming cost V 1 base and J 3 bases, with 3 bases left between them. Full variable domain (rest looked up from reference TRBV11-2 and TRBJ2-5): EAGVAQSPRYKIIEKRQSVAFWCNPISGHATLYWYQQILGQGPKLLIQFQNNGVVDDSQLPKDRFSAERLKGVDSTLKIQPAKLEDSAVYLCASSLAEETQYFGPGTRLLVL.

This clone was counted many times. The V gene is TRBV5-1, the J gene TRBJ2-7; a possible D gene is TRBD1 (5 bases). The V end was cut by 0 bases, the J end by 6 bases, with 10 bases between. Germline-derived CDR1 and CDR2 are SGHRS and YFSETQ. The length of the CDR3 is 13 residues. CDR3 nucleotide sequence: TGCGCCAGCAGCTTGGAAATAGGGGCCGAGCAGTACTTC. Protein sequence: CASSLEIGAEQYF.